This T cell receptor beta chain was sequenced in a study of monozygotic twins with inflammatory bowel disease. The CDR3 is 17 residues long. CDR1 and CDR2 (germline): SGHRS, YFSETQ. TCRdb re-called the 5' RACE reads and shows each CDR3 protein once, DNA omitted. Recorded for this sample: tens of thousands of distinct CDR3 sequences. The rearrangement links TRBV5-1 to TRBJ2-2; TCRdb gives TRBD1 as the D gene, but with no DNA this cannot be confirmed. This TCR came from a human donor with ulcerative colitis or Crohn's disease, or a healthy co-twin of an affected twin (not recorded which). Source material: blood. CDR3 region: CASSRTGQGGYAGELFF.